This TCR beta chain was found in a study of cytomegalovirus exposure and HLA in healthy donors. Findings and limits, study-wide: The authors assumed roughly uniform sequencing depth across donors for presence/absence analyses. TCR beta V- and J-gene trimming was later associated with a missense DCLRE1C variant.

The CDR3 contains 11 residues. V was shortened by 1 base and J by 9 bases, with 5 bases between the two germline ends. CDR1 is SGHDT and CDR2 is YYEEEE in the germline V gene. The PCR ran on 60 Vbeta and 13 Jbeta primers. Sequencing used immunoSEQ multiplex PCR; TCRdb keeps in-frame clones, though not all of them. Found here are 250,000 to 350,000 clones, 80% of them singletons; the top ten hold roughly 0.31%. A word on this clone: Its matching antigen is unknown.

This sequence joins TRBV5-6 and TRBJ2-1; D is unclear. Source material: PBMCs. The receptor's source is a girl aged 2 to 9 in good health and CMV-seronegative. CDR3 nucleotides: TGTGCCAGCAGCTTGACAAGTGAGCAGTTCTTC. It translates to CASSLTSEQFF. Together with reference TRBV5-6 and TRBJ2-1, the CDR3 gives the full variable domain: DAGVTQSPTHLIKTRGQQVTLRCSPKSGHDTVSWYQQALGQGPQFIFQYYEEEERQRGNFPDRFSGHQFPNYSSELNVNALLLGDSALYLCASSLTSEQFFGPGTRLTVL.